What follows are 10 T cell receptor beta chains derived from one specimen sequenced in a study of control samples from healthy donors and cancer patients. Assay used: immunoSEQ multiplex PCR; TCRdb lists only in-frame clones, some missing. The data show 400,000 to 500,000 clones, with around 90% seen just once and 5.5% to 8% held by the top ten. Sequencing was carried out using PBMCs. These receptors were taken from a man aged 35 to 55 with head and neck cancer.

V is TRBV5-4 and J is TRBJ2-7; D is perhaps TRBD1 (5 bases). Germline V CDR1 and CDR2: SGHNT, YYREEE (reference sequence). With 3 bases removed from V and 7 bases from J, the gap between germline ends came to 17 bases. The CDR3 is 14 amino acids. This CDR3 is CASSSPYRPEEQYF. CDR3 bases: TGTGCCAGCAGCTCCCCGTACAGGCCTGAGGAGCAGTACTTC.

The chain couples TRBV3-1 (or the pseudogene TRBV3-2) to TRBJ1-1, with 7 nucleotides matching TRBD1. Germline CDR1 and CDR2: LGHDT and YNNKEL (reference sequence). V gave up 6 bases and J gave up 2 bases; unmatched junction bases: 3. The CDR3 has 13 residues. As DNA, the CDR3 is TGTGCCAGCAGACCAGGGGGTAACACTGAAGCTTTCTTT. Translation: CASRPGGNTEAFF.

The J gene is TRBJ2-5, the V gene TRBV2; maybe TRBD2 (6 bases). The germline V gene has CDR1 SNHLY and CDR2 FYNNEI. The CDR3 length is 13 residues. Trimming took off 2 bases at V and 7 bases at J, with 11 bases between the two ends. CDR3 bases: TGTGCCAGCAGTGAATTCCAGGGAGGGACCCAGTACTTC. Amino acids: CASSEFQGGTQYF.

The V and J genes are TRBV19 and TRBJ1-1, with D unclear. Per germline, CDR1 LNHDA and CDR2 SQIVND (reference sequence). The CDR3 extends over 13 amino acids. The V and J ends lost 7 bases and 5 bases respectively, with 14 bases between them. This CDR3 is CASTSSKRTEAFF. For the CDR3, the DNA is TGTGCCAGTACCTCCTCCAAGAGGACTGAAGCTTTCTTT.

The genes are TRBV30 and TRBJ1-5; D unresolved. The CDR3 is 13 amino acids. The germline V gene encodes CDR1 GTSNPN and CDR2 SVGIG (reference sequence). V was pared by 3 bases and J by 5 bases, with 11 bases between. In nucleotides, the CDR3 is TGTGCCTGGAGGCCCAGCCAACATCAGCCCCAGCATTTT. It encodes CAWRPSQHQPQHF.

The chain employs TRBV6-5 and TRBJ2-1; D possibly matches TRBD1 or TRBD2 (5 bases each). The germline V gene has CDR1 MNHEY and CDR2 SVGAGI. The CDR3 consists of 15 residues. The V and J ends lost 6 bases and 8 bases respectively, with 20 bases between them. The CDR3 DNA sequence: TGTGCCAGCAGGACAGAGGGCCTTAGGATTTATGAGCAGTTCTTC. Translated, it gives CASRTEGLRIYEQFF.

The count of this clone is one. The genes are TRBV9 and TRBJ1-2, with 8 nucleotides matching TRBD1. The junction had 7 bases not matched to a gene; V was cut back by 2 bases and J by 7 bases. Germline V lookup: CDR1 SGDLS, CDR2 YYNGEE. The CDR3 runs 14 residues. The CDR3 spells CASSVDRQGPGYTF. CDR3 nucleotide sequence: TGTGCCAGCAGCGTGGATCGACAGGGGCCTGGCTACACCTTC.

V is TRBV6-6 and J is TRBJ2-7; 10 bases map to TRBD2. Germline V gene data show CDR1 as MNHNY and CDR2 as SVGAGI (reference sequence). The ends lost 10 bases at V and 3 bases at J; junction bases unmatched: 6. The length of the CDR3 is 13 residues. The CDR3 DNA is TGTGCCACCGGTAGCGGGGGGAGCTACGAGCAGTACTTC. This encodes CATGSGGSYEQYF.

The DNA for the CDR3 is TGTGCCAGCAGCTTAGGGGGCGGGGGCTATAATTCACCCCTCCACTTT. This codes for CASSLGGGGYNSPLHF. This rearrangement joins TRBV7-2 to TRBJ1-6; tentative D call: TRBD1 (5 bases). Trimming stripped 1 base from V and 3 bases from J, with 10 bases between. The CDR3 sequence is 16 residues long. Per germline, CDR1 SGHTA and CDR2 FQGNSA.

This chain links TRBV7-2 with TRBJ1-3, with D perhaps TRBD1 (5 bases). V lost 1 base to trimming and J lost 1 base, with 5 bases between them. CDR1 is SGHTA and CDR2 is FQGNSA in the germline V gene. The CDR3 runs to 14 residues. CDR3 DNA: TGTGCCAGCAGCTTAGGGACATCTGGAAACACCATATATTTT. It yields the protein CASSLGTSGNTIYF.